The following is a T cell receptor beta chain sequence with its context. This sample also contains other DNA sequences that code for the same CDR3. These data are taken from a study of shared clonotypes between healthy human individuals. Only in-frame clones appear in the TCRdb table, and some are missing; sequencing was by immunoSEQ multiplex PCR. This table has over 2 million clones, about 94% appearing once. The naive CD8 subset, CD45RO-negative cells positively selected for CCR7, excluded terminally differentiated effector memory CD45RA+ cells. The sequenced sample consisted of naive CD8+ T cells sorted from blood. The source is a man between 18 and 29 years old in good health.

This CDR3 reads CASSLGATSTDTQYF. CDR3 sequence (DNA): TGTGCCAGCAGTTTGGGAGCTACTAGCACAGATACGCAGTATTTT. The chain has TRBV28 and TRBJ2-3; maybe TRBD2 (5 bases). Germline V CDR1 and CDR2: MDHEN, SYDVKM. The CDR3 is 15 amino acids. Trimming took 3 bases from V and 0 from J, leaving 10 bases between them.